This TCR beta chain derives from a study of cytomegalovirus exposure and HLA in healthy donors. Overall study results and limits: HLA-A and HLA-B allele assignments for most subjects were reportedly predicted accurately using TCR beta sequences. For presence/absence analyses, sequencing depth was assumed to be roughly uniform across donors.

The study ran its PCR with 60 Vbeta and 13 Jbeta primers. Assay used: immunoSEQ multiplex PCR; TCRdb lists only in-frame clones, some missing. The table includes 85,000 to 95,000 clones, approximately 57% detected once. The CDR3 has 13 amino acids. The trim removed 7 bases at V and 2 bases at J, leaving 5 bases unmatched. Germline loops: CDR1 SGHRS, CDR2 YFSETQ. The count of this clone is one. The antigen remains unidentified. The chain joins TRBV5-1 to TRBJ1-2; 7 bases are a match to TRBD1. This sequence was found in a woman aged 25 to 39 in good health and CMV-seronegative. Sequencing used PBMCs. The CDR3 sequence is CASGGTANYGYTF. CDR3 nucleotide sequence: TGCGCCAGCGGAGGGACAGCAAACTATGGCTACACCTTC. The full variable domain, in which reference TRBV5-1 and TRBJ1-2 provide the parts outside the CDR3, is KAGVTQTPRYLIKTRGQQVTLSCSPISGHRSVSWYQQTPGQGLQFLFEYFSETQRNKGNFPGRFSGRQFSNSRSEMNVSTLELGDSALYLCASGGTANYGYTFGSGTRLTVV.